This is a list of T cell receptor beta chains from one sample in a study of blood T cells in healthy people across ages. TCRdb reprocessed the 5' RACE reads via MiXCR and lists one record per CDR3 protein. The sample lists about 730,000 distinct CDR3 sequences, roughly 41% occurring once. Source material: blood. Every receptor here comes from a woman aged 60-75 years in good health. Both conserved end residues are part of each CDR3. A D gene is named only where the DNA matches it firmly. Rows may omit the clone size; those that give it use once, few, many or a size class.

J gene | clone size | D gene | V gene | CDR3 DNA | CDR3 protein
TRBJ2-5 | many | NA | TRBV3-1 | TGTGCCAGCAGCCCGAGTAATATCGCAGGGAGACAGGAGACCCAGTACTTC | CASSPSNIAGRQETQYF
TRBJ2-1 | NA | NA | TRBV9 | TGTGCCAGCAGCGTAGATCCGGGAACCTACAATGAGCAGTTCTTC | CASSVDPGTYNEQFF
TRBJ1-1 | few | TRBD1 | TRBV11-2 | TGTGCCAGCAGCACCGAAATGGACAGGTTGAACACTGAAGCTTTCTTT | CASSTEMDRLNTEAFF
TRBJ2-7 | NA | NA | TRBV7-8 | TGTGTCAGCAGCTCCCGGGGAGGGGGCAACGAGCAGTACTTC | CVSSSRGGGNEQYF
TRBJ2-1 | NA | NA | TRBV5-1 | TGCGCCAGCAGCTGGGGATCGGGGATGCGTGAGCAGTTCTTC | CASSWGSGMREQFF
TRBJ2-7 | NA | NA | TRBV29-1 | TGCAGCGTTGAATCGGGGTCCGGGCTATGGGGGAATAGCGAGCAGTACTTC | CSVESGSGLWGNSEQYF
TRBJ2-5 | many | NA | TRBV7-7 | TGTGCTAGCAAGATGACAGGTTCGGGCGAAGAGACCCAGTACTTC | CASKMTGSGEETQYF
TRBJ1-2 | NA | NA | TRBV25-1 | TGTGCCTCCAGGGGCGGAAACTATGGCTACACCTTC | CASRGGNYGYTF
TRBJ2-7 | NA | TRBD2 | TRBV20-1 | TGCAGTGCTCTAGGAACTAGCGCCTACGAGCAGTACTTC | CSALGTSAYEQYF
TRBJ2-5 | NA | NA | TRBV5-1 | TGCGCCAGCAGGGCGAGACCGCAACAAGAGACCCAGTACTTC | CASRARPQQETQYF
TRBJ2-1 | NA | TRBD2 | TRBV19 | TGTGCCAGTATGCTAGCGGGACGACCGGACAATGAGCAGTTCTTC | CASMLAGRPDNEQFF
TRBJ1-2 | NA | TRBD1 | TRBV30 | TGTGCCGGGCCATCCGGGACAGAATATGGCTACACCTTC | CAGPSGTEYGYTF
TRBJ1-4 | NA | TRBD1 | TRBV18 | TGTGCCAGCTCAACAGATACAGGGGGCGAGGAAAAACTGTTTTTT | CASSTDTGGEEKLFF
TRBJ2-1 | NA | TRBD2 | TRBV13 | TGTGCCAGCAGCCGGAAAGGGGTAGCGGGGAAAAACAATGAGCAGTTCTTC | CASSRKGVAGKNNEQFF
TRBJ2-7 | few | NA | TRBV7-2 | TGTGCCAGCAGCTTAGCCCGTGGGCCCTTCTACGAGCAGTACTTC | CASSLARGPFYEQYF
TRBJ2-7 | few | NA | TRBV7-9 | TGTGCCAGCAGTTCCGCCATTGGTACCTACGAGCAGTACTTC | CASSSAIGTYEQYF
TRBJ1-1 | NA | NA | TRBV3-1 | TGTGCCAGCAGCCACTCTCAGGGGGAAGCTTTCTTT | CASSHSQGEAFF
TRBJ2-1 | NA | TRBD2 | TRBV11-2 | TGTGCCAGCAGCTTAGCCGCTAGCGGGAAGGTAGGTGAGCAGTTCTTC | CASSLAASGKVGEQFF
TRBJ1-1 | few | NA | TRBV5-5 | TGTGCCAGCAGCTTCCAGGTTGGAGGGAACACTGAAGCTTTCTTT | CASSFQVGGNTEAFF
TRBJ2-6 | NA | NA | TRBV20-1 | TGCAGTGCTAGCCCCATCCTCTCTGGGGCCAACGTCCTGACTTTC | CSASPILSGANVLTF
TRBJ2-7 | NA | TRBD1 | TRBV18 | TGTGCCGGCTCACGGGGACAGGGCTCCTACGAGCAGTACTTC | CAGSRGQGSYEQYF
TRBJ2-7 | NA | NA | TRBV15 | TGTGCCACCAGCAGAGCTGAGCGTAACTACGAGCAGTACTTC | CATSRAERNYEQYF
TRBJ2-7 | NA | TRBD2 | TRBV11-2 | TGTGCCAGCAGCCAACCCTTCTTAGCGGGAGGGCCTTCGCGCGAGCAGTACTTC | CASSQPFLAGGPSREQYF
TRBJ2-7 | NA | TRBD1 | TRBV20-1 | TGCAGTGCTGAGGGACAGACCTACGAGCAGTACTTC | CSAEGQTYEQYF
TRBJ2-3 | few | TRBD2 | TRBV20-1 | TGCAGTGCTAGAGATTCCCTAGCGGGAACTAGCACAGATACGCAGTATTTT | CSARDSLAGTSTDTQYF
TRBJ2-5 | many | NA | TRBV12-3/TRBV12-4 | TGTGCCAGCACCCTGGGGGAGACCCAGTACTTC | CASTLGETQYF
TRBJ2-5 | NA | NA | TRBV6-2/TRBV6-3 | TGTGCCAGCACCTTAATGTGGGGAGAGACCCAGTACTTC | CASTLMWGETQYF
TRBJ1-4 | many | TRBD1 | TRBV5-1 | TGTGCCAGCAGTTTAACAGGGGGGAATGAAAAACTGTTTTTT | CASSLTGGNEKLFF
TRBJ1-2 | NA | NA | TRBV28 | TGTGCCAGCAGTCTCGTTGAGGGCTACACCTTC | CASSLVEGYTF
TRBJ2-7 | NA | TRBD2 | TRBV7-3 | TGTGCCAGCGGCCGGGGACTAGCGTCCTACAATGAGCAGTACTTC | CASGRGLASYNEQYF
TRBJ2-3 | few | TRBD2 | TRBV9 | TGTGCCAGCAGCGCCAGGACTAGCGGGGGGTCTACTAGCACAGATACGCAGTATTTT | CASSARTSGGSTSTDTQYF
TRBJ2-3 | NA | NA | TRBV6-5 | TGTGCCAGCAGCAAGGGATTCCAAGATGGAGATACGCAGTATTTT | CASSKGFQDGDTQYF
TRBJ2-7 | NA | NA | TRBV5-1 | TGCGCCAGCAGCTTACAGGCCTCCTACGAGCAGTACTTC | CASSLQASYEQYF
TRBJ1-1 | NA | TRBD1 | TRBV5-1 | TGCGCCAGCAGCCTAAACCCGGGACAGGGCCTTCCCGGTGTTATGAACACTGAAGCTTTCTTT | CASSLNPGQGLPGVMNTEAFF